This paragraph reports one T cell receptor beta chain. The specificity of this receptor is unknown. No base quality values were provided; no much bigger clone lies one nucleotide off. Trimming removed 7 bases from V and 7 bases from J; the gene matches leave 12 bases unexplained. The germline V gene gives CDR1 as ENHRY and CDR2 as SYGVKD. The CDR3 runs 16 amino acids, cysteine and phenylalanine included. Just CDR3 DNA is preserved here, 48 bases in frame from base 1. The sample is drawn from a study of T-cell memory formation after mild COVID-19 (dated by TCRdb to the early 2020s). Context from the whole study: TCR sequence clusters from the two donors were largely donor specific. T-cell clones expanding and contracting after mild COVID-19 in two donors were tracked by longitudinal TCRalpha and TCRbeta repertoire sequencing. Two young, previously healthy adult volunteers made up the cohort, one male and one female. What the study reported, not specific to this receptor: Some responding clones were detected in pre-infection memory, suggesting pre-existing cross-reactive memory T cells joined the SARS-CoV-2 response. Contracting CD4+ clones were located mainly in the CM and EM memory subsets, whereas CD8+ clones were found to be enriched in EMRA. Only a couple of mild cases were covered by the study, and larger cohorts that include severe cases with pre-infection samples were considered necessary. Balanced CD4/CD8 phenotypes were observed for clones contracting from day 15 to 85, whereas a bias towards CD4+ was observed for a second wave of clones expanding from day 15 to 37. SARS-CoV-2 specificity was not confirmed for the second-wave clones peaking on day 37.

Ficoll-Paque density gradient centrifugation was used to isolate PBMCs. The instrument was an Illumina NovaSeq 6000. TCRalpha and TCRbeta cDNA libraries were built by 5'RACE with constant-segment primers, adding sample barcodes and unique molecular identifiers. RNA was extracted from every sample with Trizol reagent. Library amplification was performed in two PCR steps, and a second sample barcode and Illumina TruSeq adapters were introduced in the second step. Sequencing of the libraries was done on an Illumina NovaSeq, producing 2 x 150 bp paired-end reads. The authors processed their data as follows. Demultiplexing of reads and collapsing into UMI-guided consensus sequences were performed with migec v1.2.7. Using mixcr v2.1.11, the UMI consensuses were aligned to TRA and TRB V and J templates and assembled into clonotypes. Clonotypes were classified as expanded or contracted when called significant by both edgeR and NoisET, with noise models trained on biological replicates. edgeR calls used a false discovery rate-adjusted p below 0.01 and a log2 fold-change threshold of 1. As an exploratory analysis of dynamics, max-normalized trajectories of the 1000 most abundant clonotypes were examined by PCA with hierarchical clustering. Separately sequenced CD4+ and CD8+ repertoires were used to assign the CD4 or CD8 phenotype of responding clones. Starting from the raw public reads, TCRdb applied fastp trimming at Q25, assembled clones with MiXCR and retained in-frame beta chains. Duplicate CDR3 protein sequences are folded into a single record with the most common DNA and genes. Here the V and J calls rest on TCRdb's processing, not on the authors' analysis. Recorded for this sample are around 4,000 distinct CDR3 sequences; approximately 16% of them occurred a single time. Around 2.2% of the sample is in the top ten clones.

Sequencing was done on a sample of PBMCs or a T cell subset sorted from them (not recorded which). The sequence was collected from an adult who had mild COVID-19 (a few samples of this study predate the infection). The sample titles of this study are shuffled in the database, so cell type and time point are left out. The V and J segments used are TRBV10-3 and TRBJ2-1; 11 bases in between match TRBD1. This receptor carries the CDR3 CAIMGVRTGGYNEQFF. The nucleotide sequence reads as follows: TGTGCCATCATGGGGGTGCGGACAGGGGGCTATAATGAGCAGTTCTTC.